A selection of T cell receptor beta chains follows, all from one sample in a study of CD8+ T cells in alopecia areata. Profiled with immunoSEQ multiplex PCR; TCRdb holds only in-frame clones, not every one. Of 6,500 to 8,000 clones listed, around 60% were seen once; the top ten hold approximately 13%. The sequenced sample was skin, obtained at week 4, from a patient treated with tofacitinib. These receptor sequences come from a human donor with alopecia areata. The CDR3 runs from the conserved cysteine through the conserved F or W. A D gene is named only where the DNA matches it firmly. Expanded clones get a size class; other rows say once, few or many, or leave the size out.

clone_size | d_call | j_call | v_call | cdr3_nt | cdr3_aa
few | NA | TRBJ2-5 | TRBV6-5 | TGTGCCAGCAGTTCTCTCACGGGCCGGCGGGGGACCCAGTACTTC | CASSSLTGRRGTQYF
once | NA | TRBJ2-5 | TRBV2 | TGTGCCAGCAGTGAAGCAGCGCGTAGGGAAGAGACCCAGTACTTC | CASSEAARREETQYF
NA | NA | TRBJ2-6 | TRBV4-3 | TGCGCCAGCAGCCAAGATGGGGACAACTCTGGGGCCAACGTCCTGACTTTC | CASSQDGDNSGANVLTF
NA | NA | TRBJ2-5 | TRBV5-6 | TGTGCCAGCACCCCACGACTGGGGTATCGGGAGACCCAGTACTTC | CASTPRLGYRETQYF
NA | TRBD1 | TRBJ2-7 | TRBV5-5 | TGTGCCAGCCGGGACAGGGTTAGTTACGAGCAGTACTTC | CASRDRVSYEQYF
few | TRBD2 | TRBJ2-3 | TRBV5-1 | TGCGCCAGCAGCTTGGGGATTATAGCGGGAGTTGGCACAGATACGCAGTATTTT | CASSLGIIAGVGTDTQYF
NA | TRBD1 | TRBJ2-2 | TRBV7-8 | TGTGCCAGCAGCTTCCGGGGACAGGGGGCGCCCGGGGAGCTGTTTTTT | CASSFRGQGAPGELFF
NA | NA | TRBJ2-5 | TRBV6-6 | TGTGCCAGCAGTTCACCGACCGATCAGATGGAGACCCAGTACTTC | CASSSPTDQMETQYF
NA | TRBD2 | TRBJ2-7 | TRBV4-3 | TGCGCCAGCAGCCCGACCTCAGGTCTAGCGGGGGAGCAGTACTTC | CASSPTSGLAGEQYF
few | NA | TRBJ1-6 | TRBV6-1 | TGTGCCAGCAGTGACGGCAGGGAAAGGTCACCCCTCCACTTT | CASSDGRERSPLHF
NA | NA | TRBJ1-4 | TRBV27 | TGTGCCAGCAGTTTGTTGAGTCTTGGACCCACGGAAAAACTGTTTTTT | CASSLLSLGPTEKLFF
few | NA | TRBJ1-4 | TRBV18 | TGTGCCAGCTCACCAGAAAGTTTTAGTGAAAAACTGTTTTTT | CASSPESFSEKLFF
NA | TRBD2 | TRBJ2-7 | TRBV6-4 | TGTGCCAGCAGTGACTCGATTGTAGCGGGGGGGCCGTGGAGCCACGAGCAGTACTTC | CASSDSIVAGGPWSHEQYF
NA | NA | TRBJ1-1 | TRBV18 | TGTGCCAGCTCACCACCGGTTGGTCCAGGGAACACTGAAGCTTTCTTT | CASSPPVGPGNTEAFF
large | TRBD1 | TRBJ2-4 | TRBV7-3 | TGTGCCAGCAGCCCGCGGACAGGGGCGGAAAACATTCAGTACTTC | CASSPRTGAENIQYF
few | NA | TRBJ1-6 | TRBV4-2 | TGTGCCAGCAGCCAAACCGGGACTGAGACCTACTATAATTCACCCCTCCACTTT | CASSQTGTETYYNSPLHF
NA | TRBD1 | TRBJ2-3 | TRBV4-1 | TGCGCCAGCAGCGTACAGGGGATAGATACGCAGTATTTT | CASSVQGIDTQYF
NA | NA | TRBJ1-3 | TRBV21-1 | TGTGCCAGCAGCAAAATTCTTAGGGGGGCCGGCTCTGGAAACACCATATATTTT | CASSKILRGAGSGNTIYF
NA | TRBD1 | TRBJ2-3 | TRBV28 | TGTGCCACCGACAGGGGTTCAGATACGCAGTATTTT | CATDRGSDTQYF
few | TRBD2 | TRBJ2-2 | TRBV11-1 | TGTGCCAGCAGCCGGACTAGCGGGACCACCGGGGAGCTGTTTTTT | CASSRTSGTTGELFF
NA | NA | TRBJ2-5 | TRBV11-3 | TGTGCCAGCAGCTTGTATCCTGCGGCAGGCGGGGAGACCCAGTACTTC | CASSLYPAAGGETQYF
NA | TRBD2 | TRBJ2-7 | TRBV9 | TGTGCCAGCAGCGTAGGGCTAGCGGGAGTCTACGAGCAGTACTTC | CASSVGLAGVYEQYF
NA | NA | TRBJ1-2 | TRBV6-6 | TGTGCCAGCAGTCGGGGATCGGGTGGCTACACCTTC | CASSRGSGGYTF
NA | NA | TRBJ1-2 | TRBV27 | TGTGCCAGCAGTTTATCTGGGGACGGCTACACCTTC | CASSLSGDGYTF
NA | NA | TRBJ2-7 | TRBV10-3 | TGTGCCATCAGTGATGTCAGAGACTACGAGCAGTACTTC | CAISDVRDYEQYF
NA | TRBD1 | TRBJ1-5 | TRBV18 | TGTGCCAGCTCACCCCGGACAGGGGAGAATCAGCCCCAGCATTTT | CASSPRTGENQPQHF
few | NA | TRBJ1-1 | TRBV5-1 | TGCGCCAGCAGCTTCTCGTGGGGGGCCTGGAACACTGAAGCTTTCTTT | CASSFSWGAWNTEAFF
NA | NA | TRBJ2-1 | TRBV2 | TGTGCCAGCAGTGACCCGGGATACAATGAGCAGTTCTTC | CASSDPGYNEQFF
NA | NA | TRBJ2-1 | TRBV7-6 | TGTGCCAGCAGCAAGGGAGAAACGACCAATGAGCAGTTCTTC | CASSKGETTNEQFF
NA | NA | TRBJ1-6 | TRBV28 | TGTGCCAGCAACGGCGGCGAGGGGGGTAGCTCACCCCTCCACTTT | CASNGGEGGSSPLHF
once | NA | TRBJ1-5 | TRBV5-6 | TGTGCCAGCAGCGAATTCGGGGGGGCCATCCAGCCCCAGCATTTT | CASSEFGGAIQPQHF
few | NA | TRBJ2-5 | TRBV29-1 | TGCAGCGTTGAAGATCGTGGGGCGGGTCAGTACTTC | CSVEDRGAGQYF